The 4 T cell receptor beta chains below were found in one sample sequenced in a study of shared clonotypes between healthy human individuals. The assay was immunoSEQ multiplex PCR, and TCRdb's table has in-frame clones only and misses some. The repertoire has 2,500,000 or so clones, 90% to 95% of them found once; the top ten carry under 0.15%. Sequencing was done on a sample of naive CD4+ T cells sorted from blood. The subset here: CD45RA+ positively selected. The receptors stem from a man aged 18 to 35 in good health.

The chain has TRBV5-1 and TRBJ2-6; D remains unclear. CDR3 size: 14 residues. CDR1 SGHRS and CDR2 YFSETQ come from the germline V gene. The ends were cut back, 3 bases at V and 0 bases at J, with 4 bases in the middle. The CDR3 nucleotides are TGCGCCAGCAGCTACTTCTCTGGGGCCAACGTCCTGACTTTC. Protein product: CASSYFSGANVLTF.

The chain combines TRBV28 with TRBJ2-2; D perhaps matches TRBD1 (6 bases). This CDR3 has 15 amino acids. V lost 5 bases to trimming and J lost 6 bases, with 16 bases between them. Germline CDR1 and CDR2: MDHEN and SYDVKM. CDR3 loop: CASSKQGNVAGELFF. CDR3 coding DNA: TGTGCCAGCAGTAAACAGGGTAATGTAGCCGGGGAGCTGTTTTTT.

This chain uses TRBV18 with TRBJ2-7; 8 nucleotides match TRBD1. The V gene's germline CDR1 is KGHSH and CDR2 LQKENI. The CDR3 length is 15 residues. V trimming: 4 bases; J trimming: 2 bases; junction bases outside the gene matches: 7. CDR3 coding DNA: TGTGCCAGCTCACTTGGGACAGGTGGGACCTACGAGCAGTACTTC. The encoded protein is CASSLGTGGTYEQYF.

The chain couples TRBV4-3 to TRBJ1-2; 9 bases agree with TRBD1. From germline, CDR1 is LGHNA and CDR2 YSLEER. With V trimmed by 4 bases and J by 8 bases, 5 bases remained unmatched. This CDR3 comprises 13 residues. The CDR3, as DNA: TGCGCCAGCAGCCTGGGACAGGGCAGAGGCTACACCTTC. Residues: CASSLGQGRGYTF.